Shown below are 3 T cell receptor beta chains from a single sample sequenced in a study of CD8+CD57+ T cells in acquired aplastic anemia. Genomic DNA constituted the template upon which TCR beta VDJ and CDR3 profiling was performed. Via MiXCR, TCRdb re-called the reads, giving one row per CDR3 protein. This sample has approximately 160,000 distinct CDR3 sequences, with roughly 40% found just once. The sequenced sample was sorted CD4+, CD8+, or CD8+CD57+ T cells (not recorded which) from PBMCs. The source of these receptors is a human donor in good health.

The chain links TRBV30 to TRBJ2-3; maybe TRBD2 (6 bases). This CDR3 region has 14 residues. The V end was cut by 1 base, the J end by 1 base, with 9 bases between. Germline assignment: CDR1 GTSNPN and CDR2 SVGIG (reference sequence). Here the CDR3 DNA reads TGTGCCTGGAGTGATAGCGGACGCACAGATACGCAGTATTTT. Protein: CAWSDSGRTDTQYF.

This clonotype was counted a single time. The chain carries TRBV20-1 and TRBJ2-5; D is undetermined. Germline V gene data show CDR1 as DFQATT and CDR2 as SNEGSKA (reference sequence). The CDR3 extends over 12 amino acids. The ends were cut back, 4 bases at V and 2 bases at J, with 8 bases in the middle. The CDR3 bases are TGCAGTGCTATAGGGATACAAGAGACCCAGTACTTC. This translates into CSAIGIQETQYF.

This chain connects TRBV2 to TRBJ2-7; 8 bases line up with TRBD2. Germline V gives CDR1 SNHLY, CDR2 FYNNEI. The CDR3 length is 12 residues. Losses at the gene ends were 10 bases for V and 2 bases for J; bases not matched to a gene: 4. The CDR3 loop is CAKKGLAYEQYF. CDR3 nucleotides: TGTGCCAAGAAGGGACTAGCCTACGAGCAGTACTTC.